This TCR beta chain was retrieved from a study of blood T cells in healthy people across ages. Study outcomes and limitations: Per million T cells, TCR beta diversity dropped roughly linearly as age increased.

Regarding this clonotype: Antigen: not known.

Through a sample-barcoded 5' primer and a J-beta primer mix, a second PCR was run for roughly 7 to 11 cycles. TCRdb analysed the 5' RACE reads with MiXCR anew, one entry per CDR3 protein. The sample includes 790,000 or so distinct CDR3 sequences, less than 60% of them seen just once. The sequencing input was blood. This clonotype originated in a man older than 75 in good health.

The CDR3 region is CSAHRGQTEAFF. Written as DNA, the CDR3 is TGCAGCGCCCACAGGGGTCAAACTGAAGCTTTCTTT. This chain links TRBV29-1 with TRBJ1-1, with 7 bases identical to TRBD1. Germline CDR1 SQVTM, CDR2 ANQGSEA. The length of the CDR3 is 12 residues. Germline trimming cut 7 bases from V and 5 bases from J; bases unmatched to any gene: 7.